This T cell receptor beta chain was retrieved from a study of blood T cells in healthy people across ages. Study-level information: Template switching picked up about one barcoded beta molecule for each two T cells.

Study results and limitations: The study found more naive CD4+ cells and higher diversity in long-lived than aged donors.

Then a second PCR, running about 6 to 12 cycles, was carried out with a sample-barcoded 5' primer and a J-beta primer mix. Each CDR3 protein is one row after TCRdb ran MiXCR on the 5' RACE reads. The sample lists hundreds of thousands of distinct CDR3 sequences; under 30% were seen once. This clonotype was seen many times. Its target is not known. Trimming took 2 bases from V and 2 from J, leaving 7 bases between them. Looked up from germline, CDR1 is MNHEY and CDR2 is SMNVEV (reference sequence). The CDR3 runs 13 residues. The sample providers were healthy Caucasian people from Russia, aged roughly 6 to 95.

Source material: blood. The sequence was collected from a woman aged 80 or older in good health. J is TRBJ2-7 and V is TRBV27; the D is unclear. This CDR3 reads CASSLQRTYEQYF. The CDR3 DNA reads as TGTGCCAGCAGTTTACAACGGACCTACGAGCAGTACTTC.